Following are 31 T cell receptor beta chains from one sample sequenced in a study of cytomegalovirus exposure and HLA in healthy donors. This PCR relied on a set of 60 Vbeta primers and 13 Jbeta primers. Repertoires were generated with immunoSEQ multiplex PCR, while TCRdb's copy carries only in-frame clones and drops some. The repertoire has about 160,000 clones, around 69% of them found once; the top ten carry approximately 1.3%. Material: PBMCs. Every receptor here comes from a man in his fifties or sixties in good health and CMV-seronegative.

This chain links TRBV5-1 with TRBJ1-3, with D possibly TRBD1 on 6 matching bases. CDR3 length equals 12 residues. Germline CDR1 and CDR2: SGHRS and YFSETQ. V was trimmed by 0 bases and J by 10 bases, leaving 8 bases between them. In DNA form, the CDR3 reads TGCGCCAGCAGCTTGGAAGGGGGTACCATATATTTT. Its protein is CASSLEGGTIYF.

The chain couples TRBV2 to TRBJ2-7, with 11 bases aligning to TRBD2. Looked up from germline, CDR1 is SNHLY and CDR2 is FYNNEI. This CDR3 has 16 residues. J gave up 4 bases and V 1 base, and 6 bases lay outside the gene matches. The CDR3 nucleotides read TGTGCCAGCAGTGAAGTATATTCTAGCGGGAGGTACGAGCAGTACTTC. Protein sequence: CASSEVYSSGRYEQYF.

The chain uses TRBV7-9 and TRBJ2-6; TRBD1 matches at 10 bases. This CDR3 comprises 16 residues. Unmatched junction bases numbered 8, after V lost 10 bases and J lost 2 bases. Germline CDR1 reads SEHNR; CDR2 reads FQNEAQ (reference sequence). CDR3 residues: CATAGTGDPGANVLTF. The CDR3 region has the DNA TGTGCCACCGCGGGGACAGGGGATCCTGGGGCCAACGTCCTGACTTTC.

The gene calls are TRBV29-1 and TRBJ2-1, with 10 positions matching TRBD1. This CDR3 region has 14 residues. The V and J ends lost 5 bases and 6 bases, in that order; junction bases with no gene match: 7. Germline V gives CDR1 SQVTM, CDR2 ANQGSEA. CDR3 DNA: TGCAGCGTTTCCGGGACAGGGGCGGGCAATGAGCAGTTCTTC. Its protein is CSVSGTGAGNEQFF.

The rearrangement links TRBV19 to TRBJ2-3, with a weak D call TRBD1 (5 bases). Trimming left V 6 bases short and J 1 base short, with 8 bases between. Per germline, CDR1 LNHDA and CDR2 SQIVND (reference sequence). This CDR3 contains 13 residues. This CDR3 reads CASSLQGTDTQYF. The CDR3 nucleotides read TGTGCCAGTAGCCTACAGGGCACAGATACGCAGTATTTT.

The chain is built from TRBV7-8 and TRBJ1-6; a possible D gene is TRBD1 (6 bases). This CDR3 contains 13 residues. V lost 6 bases, J lost 12 bases, and 15 bases lay in between. The germline gives CDR1 SGHVS, CDR2 FQNEAQ. The CDR3, as DNA: TGTGCCAGCAGTCCTCCGACAGGTCTACCCCTCCACTTT. Translation gives CASSPPTGLPLHF.

This clone was seen just once. The gene calls are TRBV7-2 and TRBJ2-5; TRBD2 is a possible D gene (6 bases). This CDR3 contains 17 residues. V lost 4 bases to trimming and J lost 4 bases, with 22 bases between them. Germline V lookup: CDR1 SGHTA, CDR2 FQGNSA. The CDR3 DNA is TGTGCCAGCAGCTCCAGGAGGGGTGGGGGAAGAGGAGAGACCCAGTACTTC. Encoded protein: CASSSRRGGGRGETQYF. The full variable domain, in which reference TRBV7-2 and TRBJ2-5 provide the parts outside the CDR3, is GAGVSQSPSNKVTEKGKDVELRCDPISGHTALYWYRQSLGQGLEFLIYFQGNSAPDKSGLPSDRFSAERTGGSVSTLTIQRTQQEDSAVYLCASSSRRGGGRGETQYFGPGTRLLVL.

The chain joins TRBV29-1 to TRBJ2-5; D is perhaps TRBD2 (7 bases). V gave up 3 bases and J gave up 5 bases, with 10 bases separating them. Germline V gives CDR1 SQVTM, CDR2 ANQGSEA. This CDR3 contains 12 residues. DNA for the CDR3: TGCAGCGTTGATCGGGGGGCCGAGACCCAGTACTTC. This sequence encodes CSVDRGAETQYF.

This clone was counted only a few times. J is TRBJ2-7 and V is TRBV5-4, with a weak D call TRBD2 (6 bases). Looked up from germline, CDR1 is SGHNT and CDR2 is YYREEE (reference sequence). CDR3 length equals 14 residues. Trimming cost V 4 bases and J 1 base, with 12 bases left between them. CDR3: CASSRDGGSYEQYF. For the CDR3, the DNA is TGTGCCAGCAGCCGCGACGGGGGATCCTACGAGCAGTACTTC. Together with reference TRBV5-4 and TRBJ2-7, the CDR3 gives the full variable domain: ETGVTQSPTHLIKTRGQQVTLRCSSQSGHNTVSWYQQALGQGPQFIFQYYREEENGRGNFPPRFSGLQFPNYSSELNVNALELDDSALYLCASSRDGGSYEQYFGPGTRLTVT.

The chain joins TRBV14 to TRBJ2-1; TRBD2 aligns across 9 bases. V trimming: 1 base; J trimming: 8 bases; junction bases outside the gene matches: 12. The CDR3 loop spans 17 amino acids. Looked up from germline, CDR1 is SGHDN and CDR2 is FVKESK. The CDR3 spells CASSQGLIAGANDEQFF. DNA of the CDR3: TGTGCCAGCAGCCAAGGACTTATAGCGGGGGCGAATGATGAGCAGTTCTTC.

This clone was observed once. The chain links TRBV2 to TRBJ2-5; TRBD2 matches 11 bases. The CDR3 length is 15 residues. V lost 11 bases to trimming and J lost 5 bases; unmatched junction nucleotides: 13. The germline CDR1 and CDR2 sequences are SNHLY and FYNNEI. DNA for the CDR3: TGTGCCGGGCAGAGACTAGCGGGAAGACGTGAGACCCAGTACTTC. Encoded protein: CAGQRLAGRRETQYF.

The chain couples TRBV21-1 to TRBJ1-1; TRBD1, the D gene given by the table, was not confirmed from the DNA. TRBV21-1 corresponds to a pseudogene. The CDR3 extends over 14 amino acids. In nucleotides, the CDR3 is TGTGCCAGCAGCAGGACAGTCATGAACACTGAAGCTTTCTTT. It codes for CASSRTVMNTEAFF.

This clone has just one count. The V gene is TRBV9, the J gene TRBJ2-1; 8 nucleotides line up with TRBD2. Unmatched junction bases numbered 10, after V lost 4 bases and J lost 4 bases. The CDR3 totals 16 residues. The V gene's germline CDR1 is SGDLS and CDR2 YYNGEE. The CDR3 region is CASSPQSGTSYNEQFF. The CDR3 DNA is TGTGCCAGCAGCCCACAATCCGGGACTAGTTACAATGAGCAGTTCTTC.

A word on this clone: One end of the junction is discordant with germline, which a read error may explain. The chain employs TRBV29-1 and TRBJ2-5; tentatively, D is TRBD1 (5 bases). With the DNA end fitting TRBJ2-7 better, the J assignment may be wrong. The CDR3 totals 12 residues. Germline CDR1 is SQVTM and CDR2 is ANQGSEA. Here the CDR3 reads CSVEGASYEQYF. The CDR3 nucleotides read TGCAGCGTCGAAGGGGCCTCTTACGAGCAGTACTTC.

This sequence joins TRBV5-1 and TRBJ2-1; possible D gene TRBD2, 6 bases. Deletions cut 1 base from V and 3 bases from J, with 17 bases between. Germline CDR1 reads SGHRS; CDR2 reads YFSETQ. The CDR3 is 17 amino acids. Here the CDR3 DNA reads TGCGCCAGCAGCTTGACTAGCACCCAAAATAGCTACAATGAGCAGTTCTTC. It encodes CASSLTSTQNSYNEQFF.

This clone turned up a few times. This sample also contains other DNA sequences that code for the same CDR3. V usage is TRBV19 and J usage is TRBJ2-3; no clear D gene. The V end was cut by 6 bases, the J end by 2 bases, with 12 bases between. This CDR3 contains 14 residues. CDR1 LNHDA and CDR2 SQIVND come from the germline V gene (reference sequence). The CDR3: CASSPLGYTDTQYF. CDR3 sequence (DNA): TGTGCCAGTAGCCCCCTCGGGTACACAGATACGCAGTATTTT.

This rearrangement joins TRBV4-1 to TRBJ1-1; TRBD1 agrees at 10 bases. V was clipped by 1 base and J by 8 bases; unmatched bases: 16. The CDR3 is 18 amino acids. Germline CDR1 is MGHRA and CDR2 is YSYEKL. The CDR3 DNA is TGCGCCAGCAGCCAAGTTGCCGGGACGTGGGACAGGGGTTGGGAAGCTTTCTTT. This codes for CASSQVAGTWDRGWEAFF.

On this clone: The germline gene is not matched at one end of the junction; a read error may be the cause. This sequence joins TRBV7-9 and TRBJ1-2; possibly TRBD1 for D (6 bases). The CDR3 totals 12 residues. Germline V gives CDR1 SEHNR, CDR2 FQNEAQ (reference sequence). The CDR3 region is CSSSNRDYGYTF. CDR3 in DNA: TGTTCCAGCAGCAACAGGGACTATGGCTACACCTTC.

The CDR3 region has the DNA TGCGCCAGCAGCGTCTCAGGGGCGCTGGACTATGGCTACACCTTC. Protein sequence: CASSVSGALDYGYTF. The rearrangement joins TRBV5-1 to TRBJ1-2; D is possibly TRBD1 (6 bases). CDR1 and CDR2 from the germline V gene are SGHRS and YFSETQ. Trimming stripped 4 bases from V and 3 bases from J, with 16 bases between. The CDR3 contains 15 residues.

The V gene is TRBV5-1, the J gene TRBJ2-5; TRBD1 matches 8 bases. In germline, CDR1 is SGHRS, CDR2 YFSETQ. V shed 4 bases and J 5 bases; nucleotides not matched to a gene: 7. The CDR3 totals 14 residues. This CDR3 is CASSGRTGQETQYF. In nucleotides, the CDR3 is TGCGCCAGCAGCGGGAGGACAGGGCAGGAGACCCAGTACTTC.

The sample holds one count of this clone. For the CDR3, the DNA is TGCGCCAGCAGCCAGCTAGCGGGGGGATACAATGAGCAGTTCTTC. Its translation is CASSQLAGGYNEQFF. The V call is TRBV4-3, the J call TRBJ2-1, with 11 bases fitting TRBD2. Per the germline V gene, CDR1 is LGHNA and CDR2 is YSLEER. The CDR3 is 15 amino acids. V shed 3 bases, J shed 4 bases, and the junction held 2 bases outside the gene matches.

The V and J genes are TRBV5-8 and TRBJ1-2; D unclear. CDR1 is SGHTS, CDR2 YDEGEE, per germline. The CDR3 extends over 13 amino acids. Trimming took 3 bases from V and 2 from J, leaving 8 bases between them. The CDR3: CASSWRENYGYTF. The CDR3 nucleotides read TGTGCCAGCAGCTGGAGGGAGAACTATGGCTACACCTTC.

The genes are TRBV6-1 and TRBJ2-5; TRBD2 matches at 13 bases. This CDR3 spans 15 amino acids. Germline loops: CDR1 MNHNS, CDR2 SASEGT. The V segment lost 7 bases and the J segment 4 bases; nucleotides outside the gene matches: 6. The chain's CDR3 is CASKGLAGVAETQYF. The CDR3 bases are TGTGCCAGCAAAGGACTAGCGGGGGTGGCAGAGACCCAGTACTTC.

V usage is TRBV27 and J usage is TRBJ2-2; the D gene is possibly TRBD1 (6 bases). CDR3 length equals 14 residues. The germline V and J ends were trimmed by 4 bases and 5 bases, with 11 bases remaining between them. CDR1 is MNHEY, CDR2 SMNVEV, per germline (reference sequence). CDR3 amino acids: CASSSGQRTGELFF. CDR3 nucleotide sequence: TGTGCCAGCAGTTCCGGACAGAGGACCGGGGAGCTGTTTTTT.

The rearrangement joins TRBV27 to TRBJ2-1; D gene ambiguous. The CDR3 spans 16 residues. The germline V gene encodes CDR1 MNHEY and CDR2 SMNVEV (reference sequence). Trimming removed 3 bases at V and 5 bases at J, with 17 bases between. As DNA, the CDR3 is TGTGCCAGCAGTTTCAAAGGTGGCGGCTACAACAATGAGCAGTTCTTC. As protein: CASSFKGGGYNNEQFF.

This clone was seen a handful of times. The chain is built from TRBV5-6 and TRBJ1-2; 10 nucleotides align to TRBD1. This CDR3 has 14 amino acids. The germline CDR1 and CDR2 sequences are SGHDT and YYEEEE. V shed 3 bases and J 13 bases; nucleotides not matched to a gene: 12. The CDR3 spells CASSSLGDRGNPTF. CDR3 DNA: TGTGCCAGCAGCTCCCTGGGGGACAGGGGAAACCCCACCTTC.

The gene calls are TRBV2 and TRBJ1-4, with a tentative D call TRBD1 (5 bases). This CDR3 is built from 17 residues. The germline V gene encodes CDR1 SNHLY and CDR2 FYNNEI. Trimming left V 4 bases short and J 7 bases short, with 22 bases between. CDR3 sequence reads: CASSADMPWRMGEKLFF. The CDR3, as DNA: TGTGCCAGCAGTGCGGACATGCCTTGGCGGATGGGTGAAAAACTGTTTTTT.

This clone was recorded a few times. The chain is built from TRBV6-1 and TRBJ1-3; D perhaps matches TRBD1 (6 bases). V was shortened by 3 bases and J by 1 base, with 10 bases between the two germline ends. Germline CDR1 MNHNS, CDR2 SASEGT. The CDR3 sequence is 15 residues long. CDR3 coding DNA: TGTGCCAGCAGTGAGGGCAGGGGATCTGGAAACACCATATATTTT. Its protein product is CASSEGRGSGNTIYF.

The V call is TRBV5-1, the J call TRBJ2-3; 13 bases are a match to TRBD2. Germline loops: CDR1 SGHRS, CDR2 YFSETQ. The CDR3 spans 16 residues. J lost 3 bases, V lost 3 bases, and 4 bases had no gene match. DNA for the CDR3: TGCGCCAGCAGCTCCGGGACTAGCGGGATGACAGATACGCAGTATTTT. Protein sequence: CASSSGTSGMTDTQYF.

V usage is TRBV6-6 and J usage is TRBJ1-2, with 7 positions matching TRBD1. Trimming at V came to 6 bases and at J to 0 bases, leaving 4 bases not matched to a gene. The CDR3 contains 14 residues. Germline CDR1 is MNHNY and CDR2 is SVGAGI (reference sequence). The CDR3 reads CASRDRATNYGYTF. CDR3 nucleotide sequence: TGTGCCAGCAGAGACAGGGCCACTAACTATGGCTACACCTTC.

This clone was seen only a few times. This rearrangement joins TRBV4-2 to TRBJ2-3, with D perhaps TRBD2 (6 bases). The germline CDR1 and CDR2 sequences are LGHNA and YNFKEQ. This CDR3 contains 16 residues. The V and J ends lost 0 bases and 1 base respectively, with 11 bases between them. For the CDR3, the DNA is TGTGCCAGCAGCCAAGAGGCGGGGCGAGGCACAGATACGCAGTATTTT. It codes for CASSQEAGRGTDTQYF.